This is a list of T cell receptor beta chains from one sample in a study of OX40 agonist ivuxolimab in advanced cancers. Some clones are missing from TCRdb's copy, which holds only in-frame ones; the method was immunoSEQ multiplex PCR. The table lists some 42,000 clones, 80% to 90% of them singletons. The starting material was CD4+ or CD8+ T cells sorted from blood, obtained in a trial of the OX40 agonist ivuxolimab. The source is an adult with an advanced solid tumor such as melanoma, head and neck, liver or kidney cancer. The CDR3 runs from the conserved cysteine through the conserved F or W. Each record gives: D gene, J gene, V gene, clone size, CDR3 protein, CDR3 DNA. A D gene is named only where the DNA matches it firmly. The size field is filled for only some rows; it gives once, few, many or a size class.

d_gene: -; j_gene: TRBJ2-7; v_gene: TRBV18; abundance: -; CDR3aa: CASSPRPRTTPGSYEQYF; CDR3nt: TGTGCCAGCTCACCACGCCCGAGAACGACTCCTGGGAGCTACGAGCAGTACTTC
d_gene: -; j_gene: TRBJ2-2; v_gene: TRBV19; abundance: -; CDR3aa: CASSINRETGELFF; CDR3nt: TGTGCCAGTAGTATAAACCGCGAGACCGGGGAGCTGTTTTTT
d_gene: -; j_gene: TRBJ2-6; v_gene: TRBV4-3; abundance: once; CDR3aa: CASSRSRGQTGANVLTF; CDR3nt: TGCGCCAGCAGCCGGAGCCGAGGACAGACTGGGGCCAACGTCCTGACTTTC
d_gene: TRBD1; j_gene: TRBJ2-7; v_gene: TRBV11-2; abundance: -; CDR3aa: CASSSRTGASYEQYF; CDR3nt: TGTGCCAGCAGCTCTCGGACAGGGGCATCCTACGAGCAGTACTTC
d_gene: TRBD1; j_gene: TRBJ2-1; v_gene: TRBV9; abundance: -; CDR3aa: CASSPRGDRARGNEQFF; CDR3nt: TGTGCCAGCAGCCCCCGAGGGGACAGGGCAAGAGGAAATGAGCAGTTCTTC
d_gene: -; j_gene: TRBJ1-1; v_gene: TRBV9; abundance: -; CDR3aa: CASSLYEQDTEAFF; CDR3nt: TGTGCCAGCAGCCTTTATGAGCAGGACACTGAAGCTTTCTTT
d_gene: -; j_gene: TRBJ1-5; v_gene: TRBV28; abundance: few; CDR3aa: CASSSTGLGNQPQHF; CDR3nt: TGTGCCAGCAGTTCCACAGGTCTCGGCAATCAGCCCCAGCATTTT
d_gene: -; j_gene: TRBJ1-2; v_gene: TRBV9; abundance: -; CDR3aa: CASSVDREPWGGYTF; CDR3nt: TGTGCCAGCAGCGTAGACAGGGAGCCTTGGGGTGGCTACACCTTC
d_gene: -; j_gene: TRBJ1-3; v_gene: TRBV6-1; abundance: -; CDR3aa: CASSEDSPSGNTIYF; CDR3nt: TGTGCCAGCAGTGAGGACAGTCCCTCTGGAAACACCATATATTTT
d_gene: TRBD1; j_gene: TRBJ2-7; v_gene: TRBV5-1; abundance: -; CDR3aa: CASSGRQGSTGEQYF; CDR3nt: TGCGCCAGCAGCGGAAGACAGGGGTCGACTGGCGAGCAGTACTTC
d_gene: TRBD2; j_gene: TRBJ2-1; v_gene: TRBV5-1; abundance: -; CDR3aa: CASSLVLAGGFNEQFF; CDR3nt: TGCGCCAGCAGCTTGGTTCTAGCGGGAGGGTTTAATGAGCAGTTCTTC
d_gene: -; j_gene: TRBJ2-1; v_gene: TRBV5-1; abundance: -; CDR3aa: CASSFLSTSSTEQFF; CDR3nt: TGCGCCAGCAGCTTTCTATCAACCTCGTCTACTGAGCAGTTCTTC
d_gene: -; j_gene: TRBJ2-5; v_gene: TRBV29-1; abundance: -; CDR3aa: CSVEKVETQYF; CDR3nt: TGCAGCGTGGAAAAAGTGGAGACCCAGTACTTC
d_gene: -; j_gene: TRBJ2-5; v_gene: TRBV5-5; abundance: -; CDR3aa: CASSQQDRFFETQYF; CDR3nt: TGTGCCAGCAGCCAGCAGGACAGATTTTTCGAGACCCAGTACTTC
d_gene: TRBD2; j_gene: TRBJ2-5; v_gene: TRBV28; abundance: -; CDR3aa: CASSSPSGRIETQYF; CDR3nt: TGTGCCAGCAGTTCTCCTAGCGGGAGGATAGAGACCCAGTACTTC
d_gene: -; j_gene: TRBJ2-1; v_gene: TRBV30; abundance: -; CDR3aa: CAWSVRQAKVEQFF; CDR3nt: TGTGCCTGGAGTGTGAGACAGGCAAAGGTTGAGCAGTTCTTC
d_gene: -; j_gene: TRBJ2-3; v_gene: TRBV5-1; abundance: few; CDR3aa: CASSLEGTGTDTQYF; CDR3nt: TGCGCCAGCAGCTTGGAGGGAACAGGGACAGATACGCAGTATTTT
d_gene: TRBD1; j_gene: TRBJ1-4; v_gene: TRBV28; abundance: -; CDR3aa: CASRNPGGTGYEKLFF; CDR3nt: TGTGCCAGCAGAAATCCAGGTGGGACAGGGTACGAAAAACTGTTTTTT
d_gene: TRBD2; j_gene: TRBJ2-5; v_gene: TRBV5-6; abundance: -; CDR3aa: CASSSRLADNAEETQYF; CDR3nt: TGTGCCAGCAGCTCCCGACTAGCTGATAACGCTGAAGAGACCCAGTACTTC
d_gene: -; j_gene: TRBJ2-7; v_gene: TRBV11-2; abundance: -; CDR3aa: CASSLDANYYEQYF; CDR3nt: TGTGCCAGCAGCTTAGATGCAAACTACTACGAGCAGTACTTC
d_gene: TRBD1; j_gene: TRBJ2-7; v_gene: TRBV2; abundance: -; CDR3aa: CASSEGTGFGEQYF; CDR3nt: TGTGCCAGCAGTGAAGGGACAGGGTTTGGCGAGCAGTACTTC
d_gene: -; j_gene: TRBJ2-5; v_gene: TRBV7-9; abundance: -; CDR3aa: CASSLGGHRQETQYF; CDR3nt: TGTGCCAGCAGCTTAGGGGGACACCGACAAGAGACCCAGTACTTC
d_gene: TRBD2; j_gene: TRBJ2-1; v_gene: TRBV4-1; abundance: -; CDR3aa: CASSFSGGQNSGNLEQFF; CDR3nt: TGCGCCAGCAGCTTTAGTGGAGGGCAGAATAGCGGGAACCTTGAGCAGTTCTTC
d_gene: -; j_gene: TRBJ1-5; v_gene: TRBV7-8; abundance: -; CDR3aa: CASSLGGRSNQPQHF; CDR3nt: TGTGCCAGCAGCTTAGGAGGACGGAGCAATCAGCCCCAGCATTTT
d_gene: -; j_gene: TRBJ2-7; v_gene: TRBV19; abundance: -; CDR3aa: CASSSPAGYEQYF; CDR3nt: TGTGCCAGTAGTTCCCCTGCGGGCTACGAGCAGTACTTC
d_gene: TRBD2; j_gene: TRBJ2-1; v_gene: TRBV19; abundance: -; CDR3aa: CASSIIEASGVRNEQFF; CDR3nt: TGTGCCAGTAGTATAATTGAGGCTAGCGGGGTGCGCAATGAGCAGTTCTTC
d_gene: TRBD2; j_gene: TRBJ2-5; v_gene: TRBV28; abundance: -; CDR3aa: CASSSLADKETQYF; CDR3nt: TGTGCCAGCAGTTCCCTAGCGGACAAAGAGACCCAGTACTTC
d_gene: TRBD2; j_gene: TRBJ2-1; v_gene: TRBV30; abundance: -; CDR3aa: CAWAPGLATNEQFF; CDR3nt: TGTGCCTGGGCACCGGGACTAGCGACCAATGAGCAGTTCTTC
d_gene: -; j_gene: TRBJ2-1; v_gene: TRBV29-1; abundance: -; CDR3aa: CSVSPSGNEQFF; CDR3nt: TGCAGCGTTTCCCCCTCAGGGAATGAGCAGTTCTTC
d_gene: TRBD1; j_gene: TRBJ2-5; v_gene: TRBV7-3; abundance: -; CDR3aa: CASSLRGGKETQYF; CDR3nt: TGTGCCAGCAGCTTAAGAGGGGGCAAGGAGACCCAGTACTTC
d_gene: TRBD1; j_gene: TRBJ2-5; v_gene: TRBV30; abundance: -; CDR3aa: CAWSPPVGQGLETQYF; CDR3nt: TGTGCCTGGAGTCCACCGGTGGGACAGGGGTTGGAGACCCAGTACTTC
d_gene: -; j_gene: TRBJ1-1; v_gene: TRBV28; abundance: -; CDR3aa: CATAQNTEAFF; CDR3nt: TGTGCCACGGCTCAGAACACTGAAGCTTTCTTT
d_gene: -; j_gene: TRBJ1-4; v_gene: TRBV29-1; abundance: once; CDR3aa: CSVEDTSRGRLFF; CDR3nt: TGCAGCGTTGAAGATACATCACGCGGGAGACTGTTTTTT
d_gene: -; j_gene: TRBJ1-1; v_gene: TRBV5-1; abundance: -; CDR3aa: CASSTGYAEAFF; CDR3nt: TGCGCCAGCAGCACAGGCTACGCTGAAGCTTTCTTT
d_gene: TRBD1; j_gene: TRBJ2-7; v_gene: TRBV6-4; abundance: -; CDR3aa: CARTGQGYF; CDR3nt: TGTGCCAGGACGGGACAGGGGTACTTC
d_gene: -; j_gene: TRBJ2-7; v_gene: TRBV9; abundance: -; CDR3aa: CASSVGPSQGEQYF; CDR3nt: TGTGCCAGCAGCGTAGGACCTTCTCAGGGGGAGCAGTACTTC
d_gene: -; j_gene: TRBJ1-4; v_gene: TRBV30; abundance: -; CDR3aa: CAWGDHEKLFF; CDR3nt: TGTGCCTGGGGGGACCATGAAAAACTGTTTTTT
d_gene: -; j_gene: TRBJ2-3; v_gene: TRBV9; abundance: -; CDR3aa: CASSAGFSGTDTQYF; CDR3nt: TGTGCCAGCAGCGCGGGATTTAGCGGCACAGATACGCAGTATTTT
d_gene: -; j_gene: TRBJ2-7; v_gene: TRBV5-1; abundance: -; CDR3aa: CASAPLDTLTYEQYF; CDR3nt: TGCGCCAGCGCCCCTCTGGATACACTGACCTACGAGCAGTACTTC
d_gene: -; j_gene: TRBJ2-3; v_gene: TRBV9; abundance: -; CDR3aa: CASSVAVTDRDTQYF; CDR3nt: TGTGCCAGCAGCGTAGCCGTGACCGATCGAGATACGCAGTATTTT
d_gene: -; j_gene: TRBJ2-3; v_gene: TRBV28; abundance: -; CDR3aa: CASNQGDMTTDTQYF; CDR3nt: TGTGCCAGCAACCAAGGGGACATGACCACAGATACGCAGTATTTT
d_gene: -; j_gene: TRBJ2-7; v_gene: TRBV30; abundance: -; CDR3aa: CAWSAGTLYEQYF; CDR3nt: TGTGCCTGGAGTGCGGGAACACTTTACGAGCAGTACTTC
d_gene: -; j_gene: TRBJ1-1; v_gene: TRBV28; abundance: -; CDR3aa: CASSPPGRGAFF; CDR3nt: TGTGCCAGCAGTCCCCCGGGAAGGGGAGCTTTCTTT
d_gene: -; j_gene: TRBJ2-6; v_gene: TRBV5-5; abundance: -; CDR3aa: CASSLNVGAGANVLTF; CDR3nt: TGTGCCAGCAGCTTGAACGTAGGTGCAGGGGCCAACGTCCTGACTTTC
d_gene: TRBD1; j_gene: TRBJ1-5; v_gene: TRBV19; abundance: -; CDR3aa: CASEKGRGQGQPQHF; CDR3nt: TGTGCCAGCGAAAAGGGGAGGGGGCAAGGCCAGCCCCAGCATTTT
d_gene: TRBD1; j_gene: TRBJ2-2; v_gene: TRBV11-2; abundance: -; CDR3aa: CASSSRDRASGELFF; CDR3nt: TGTGCCAGCAGCTCCCGGGACAGGGCGTCCGGGGAGCTGTTTTTT
d_gene: TRBD2; j_gene: TRBJ2-3; v_gene: TRBV25-1; abundance: -; CDR3aa: CASRLAGTDTQYF; CDR3nt: TGTGCCAGCAGGTTAGCGGGGACAGATACGCAGTATTTT
d_gene: -; j_gene: TRBJ2-7; v_gene: TRBV28; abundance: -; CDR3aa: CASTSQGPFHEQYF; CDR3nt: TGTGCCAGCACTTCCCAGGGTCCGTTCCACGAGCAGTACTTC
d_gene: TRBD2; j_gene: TRBJ2-1; v_gene: TRBV7-2; abundance: -; CDR3aa: CASSLVGTSGGNEQFF; CDR3nt: TGTGCCAGCAGCTTAGTAGGGACTAGCGGGGGCAATGAGCAGTTCTTC
d_gene: TRBD2; j_gene: TRBJ2-1; v_gene: TRBV7-3; abundance: -; CDR3aa: CASSSRLAGDRGGSYNEQFF; CDR3nt: TGTGCCAGCAGCTCGCGACTAGCGGGAGATCGAGGAGGGTCCTACAATGAGCAGTTCTTC